These 24 T cell receptor beta chains were all obtained from the same sample, sequenced in a study of identifying expanded T cells in peripheral blood (dated by TCRdb to between 2019 and 2020). The protocol used for the library was the immunoSEQ multiplex PCR assay. The source is immuneACCESS, and TCRdb retained only in-frame sequences with V and J called. Part of the clones is not carried over; for the studies checked, unresolved V genes explain less than half of this, and the remainder is unexplained. For this sample the table gives roughly 120,000 clones, of which about 88% were detected only once. The biggest ten clones account for under 9% of the sample. What was sequenced was blood. The receptor source for this set is a person aged 18 to 69 in good health.

Notes on this clone: Additional DNA sequences in this sample encode the identical CDR3. The rearrangement links TRBV2 to TRBJ2-5; D unresolved. CDR1 SNHLY and CDR2 FYNNEI come from the germline V gene. V lost 1 base to trimming and J lost 5 bases, with 5 bases between them. There are 12 residues in the CDR3. The CDR3 bases are TGTGCCAGCAGTGAAGGTGGTGAGACCCAGTACTTC. Its translation: CASSEGGETQYF. The entire variable domain, with the rest obtained from reference TRBV2 and TRBJ2-5, is as follows: EPEVTQTPSHQVTQMGQEVILRCVPISNHLYFYWYRQILGQKVEFLVSFYNNEISEKSEIFDDQFSVERPDGSNFTLKIRSTKLEDSAMYFCASSEGGETQYFGPGTRLLVL.

The gene calls are TRBV7-9 and TRBJ1-5; TRBD1 matches at 11 bases. With 3 bases clipped from V and 3 bases from J, the junction kept 7 bases outside the gene matches. This CDR3 is 17 amino acids long. The germline CDR1 and CDR2 sequences are SEHNR and FQNEAQ (reference sequence). CDR3 loop: CASSLAWDRGDNQPQHF. As DNA, the CDR3 is TGTGCCAGCAGCTTGGCCTGGGACAGGGGGGACAATCAGCCCCAGCATTTT.

In its sample, this clone was seen a few times. V is TRBV12-5 and J is TRBJ1-2, with unresolved D. The CDR3 contains 13 residues. CDR1 and CDR2 from the germline V gene are LGHNT and FRNRAP. Trimming left V 3 bases short and J 7 bases short, with 12 bases between. CDR3 in amino acids: CASGLPPRFGYTF. The CDR3, as DNA: TGTGCTAGTGGTTTACCCCCCCGGTTTGGCTACACCTTC.

The chain combines TRBV19 with TRBJ2-1; D is uncertain. The CDR3 contains 15 residues. V lost 3 bases and J 1 base, leaving 10 bases between the germline ends. Germline V lookup: CDR1 LNHDA, CDR2 SQIVND (reference sequence). The DNA for the CDR3 is TGTGCCAGTAGTATTCGGTCAGCATCCTACAATGAGCAGTTCTTC. It specifies CASSIRSASYNEQFF.

The chain joins TRBV11-2 to TRBJ2-7; D might be TRBD1 or TRBD2, each matching 5 bases. Germline CDR1 SGHAT, CDR2 FQNNGV. The V end was cut by 6 bases, the J end by 3 bases, with 15 bases between. This CDR3 is built from 14 residues. CDR3 nucleotide sequence: TGTGCCAGCAGTTCCGGGACGAGGGGCTACGAGCAGTACTTC. It yields the protein CASSSGTRGYEQYF. Combining the CDR3 with reference TRBV11-2 and TRBJ2-7 gives the whole variable domain EAGVAQSPRYKIIEKRQSVAFWCNPISGHATLYWYQQILGQGPKLLIQFQNNGVVDDSQLPKDRFSAERLKGVDSTLKIQPAKLEDSAVYLCASSSGTRGYEQYFGPGTRLTVT.

The V and J genes are TRBV19 and TRBJ1-1; no definite D call. Trimming took 5 bases from V and 4 from J, leaving 11 bases between them. The germline gives CDR1 LNHDA, CDR2 SQIVND (reference sequence). CDR3 length: 13 amino acids. DNA of the CDR3: TGTGCCAGTAGTTCCGGACCGGCCACTGAAGCTTTCTTT. The encoded protein is CASSSGPATEAFF.

The V and J genes are TRBV10-3 and TRBJ2-7; 7 nucleotides agree with TRBD2. Germline assignment: CDR1 ENHRY and CDR2 SYGVKD. This CDR3 is built from 15 residues. Losses at the gene ends were 3 bases for V and 1 base for J; bases not matched to a gene: 6. The CDR3 DNA follows: TGTGCCATCAGTGATGGGGTTAGCGGGTCCTACGAGCAGTACTTC. It encodes CAISDGVSGSYEQYF.

The J gene is TRBJ2-1, the V gene TRBV19; TRBD2 matches at 11 bases. Trimming at V came to 3 bases and at J to 10 bases, leaving 11 bases not matched to a gene. The CDR3 consists of 16 residues. Germline-derived CDR1 and CDR2 are LNHDA and SQIVND (reference sequence). The CDR3 sequence: CASSIIAGGPAREQFF. In nucleotides, the CDR3 is TGTGCCAGTAGTATCATAGCGGGAGGGCCAGCTCGGGAGCAGTTCTTC.

The chain joins TRBV5-4 to TRBJ2-5, with a possible D match to TRBD1 (6 bases). The CDR3 runs to 15 residues. Per germline, CDR1 SGHNT and CDR2 YYREEE (reference sequence). V lost 4 bases, J lost 2 bases, and 15 bases lay in between. The CDR3 sequence: CASSPSVTGQETQYF. CDR3 in DNA: TGTGCCAGCAGCCCCTCGGTCACAGGGCAAGAGACCCAGTACTTC.

The gene calls are TRBV5-8 and TRBJ1-3; maybe TRBD1 (6 bases). CDR3 length: 17 amino acids. V was clipped by 4 bases and J by 0 bases, with 17 bases between them. The germline CDR1 and CDR2 sequences are SGHTS and YDEGEE. CDR3 coding DNA: TGTGCCAGCAGCCCTCACTTCGGGGGCAACTCTGGAAACACCATATATTTT. Protein sequence: CASSPHFGGNSGNTIYF.

This clone was found once. This chain connects TRBV20-1 to TRBJ2-2; D is uncertain. Germline CDR1 is DFQATT and CDR2 is SNEGSKA (reference sequence). V was cut by 6 bases and J by 7 bases, with 9 bases left in between. This CDR3 region has 11 residues. CDR3 in DNA: TGCAGTGCCAGTGACATCGGGGAGCTGTTTTTT. Amino acid sequence: CSASDIGELFF.

The gene calls are TRBV7-8 and TRBJ2-7, with 7 bases that match TRBD2. The CDR3 totals 16 residues. V gave up 2 bases and J gave up 0 bases; unmatched junction bases: 7. Germline V gene lookup returns CDR1 SGHVS and CDR2 FQNEAQ. CDR3 region: CASSLNAGDLSYEQYF. For the CDR3, the DNA is TGTGCCAGCAGCTTAAATGCGGGAGACCTCTCCTACGAGCAGTACTTC.

The chain combines TRBV28 with TRBJ2-3; 9 positions agree with TRBD1. The CDR3 is 16 amino acids. CDR1 is MDHEN, CDR2 SYDVKM, per germline. Trimming cost V 3 bases and J 4 bases; bases outside gene matches: 8. The CDR3, as DNA: TGTGCCAGCAGTTTTTGGGAGACAGGGGGATCAGATACGCAGTATTTT. It is translated as CASSFWETGGSDTQYF.

This sequence joins TRBV2 and TRBJ2-5; 14 bases are shared with TRBD2. This CDR3 region has 16 residues. Germline loops: CDR1 SNHLY, CDR2 FYNNEI. V lost 5 bases, J lost 1 base, and 3 bases stayed unmatched. The CDR3 protein is CASSRGLAGGQETQYF. In DNA, the CDR3 is TGTGCCAGCAGTCGCGGACTAGCGGGAGGCCAAGAGACCCAGTACTTC.

The chain uses TRBV10-3 and TRBJ2-3; 13 nucleotides agree with TRBD2. With 9 bases clipped from V and 1 base from J, the junction kept 1 base outside the gene matches. Per the germline V gene, CDR1 is ENHRY and CDR2 is SYGVKD. This CDR3 comprises 14 residues. CDR3 protein: CAIGTSGGTDTQYF. Here the CDR3 DNA reads TGTGCCATTGGGACTAGCGGGGGCACAGATACGCAGTATTTT.

This clone appeared a few times. The V and J genes are TRBV2 and TRBJ1-1; maybe TRBD1 (5 bases). This CDR3 is 14 amino acids long. Trimming left V 1 base short and J 1 base short, with 7 bases between. The germline CDR1 and CDR2 sequences are SNHLY and FYNNEI. The CDR3, as DNA: TGTGCCAGCAGTGAAGAGGGGCCGAACACTGAAGCTTTCTTT. Its translation: CASSEEGPNTEAFF.

This chain uses TRBV30 with TRBJ1-1; the D is unclear. Germline-derived CDR1 and CDR2 are GTSNPN and SVGIG (reference sequence). This CDR3 comprises 14 residues. V lost 4 bases to trimming and J lost 4 bases, with 16 bases between them. The CDR3 DNA reads as TGTGCCTGGATAGCAAAAGGGCGGTTCACTGAAGCTTTCTTT. It encodes CAWIAKGRFTEAFF. Based on the CDR3 plus reference TRBV30 and TRBJ1-1, the full variable domain is SQTIHQWPATLVQPVGSPLSLECTVEGTSNPNLYWYRQAAGRGLQLLFYSVGIGQISSEVPQNLSASRPQDRQFILSSKKLLLSDSGFYLCAWIAKGRFTEAFFGQGTRLTVV.

The rearrangement uses TRBV11-2 and TRBJ1-1, with D unresolved. The V end was cut by 0 bases, the J end by 6 bases, with 8 bases between. CDR1 SGHAT and CDR2 FQNNGV come from the germline V gene. The CDR3 sequence is 13 residues long. CDR3 loop: CASSLDRFSEAFF. CDR3 DNA: TGTGCCAGCAGCTTAGACAGGTTTTCTGAAGCTTTCTTT.

This chain links TRBV19 with TRBJ2-2; D is possibly TRBD2 (7 bases). The CDR3 is 17 residues long. CDR1 LNHDA and CDR2 SQIVND come from the germline V gene (reference sequence). Trimming removed 5 bases from V and 0 bases from J, with 16 bases in between. In nucleotides, the CDR3 is TGTGCCAGTAGTCCTCGGGCGGGGGCGGCGAACACCGGGGAGCTGTTTTTT. It is translated as CASSPRAGAANTGELFF.

V gene TRBV2 combines with J gene TRBJ2-7; D possibly corresponds to TRBD2 (6 bases). CDR3 length equals 12 residues. V lost 8 bases to trimming and J lost 1 base, with 9 bases between them. Germline V gene lookup returns CDR1 SNHLY and CDR2 FYNNEI. The CDR3 nucleotides read TGTGCCAGCTTCCGGGGGTCCTACGAGCAGTACTTC. Its translation: CASFRGSYEQYF.

The CDR3 is CASSLAGQILSYGYTF. In nucleotides, the CDR3 is TGTGCCAGCAGCTTAGCAGGACAGATTTTATCCTATGGCTACACCTTC. The gene calls are TRBV7-2 and TRBJ1-2; D may be TRBD1 (6 bases). V gave up 0 bases and J gave up 4 bases, with 15 bases separating them. The CDR3 length is 16 residues. CDR1 and CDR2 (germline): SGHTA, FQGNSA.

In its sample, this clone is large. The chain carries TRBV6-6 and TRBJ1-5, with D tentatively TRBD1 (6 bases). Germline CDR1 and CDR2: MNHNY and SVGAGI (reference sequence). This CDR3 has 14 amino acids. Trimming cost V 5 bases and J 2 bases, with 10 bases left between them. The CDR3 nucleotides read TGTGCCAGCAGTGCCAGACAGGGCAATCAGCCCCAGCATTTT. Translated: CASSARQGNQPQHF.

J is TRBJ2-2 and V is TRBV18, with D tentatively TRBD1 (5 bases). CDR1 and CDR2 from the germline V gene are KGHSH and LQKENI. Between the trimmed V and J ends, which lost 2 bases and 5 bases, there was a span of 9 bases. This CDR3 is built from 14 residues. The CDR3 here is CASSPRGATGELFF. Here the CDR3 DNA reads TGTGCCAGCTCACCAAGGGGTGCAACCGGGGAGCTGTTTTTT.

This chain connects TRBV5-6 to TRBJ1-6; 7 bases map to TRBD1. The germline V gene encodes CDR1 SGHDT and CDR2 YYEEEE. The CDR3 is 15 amino acids. Trimming took 0 bases from V and 6 from J; bases not matched to a gene: 3. This chain's CDR3 is CASSLVGQSNSPLHF. CDR3 nucleotide sequence: TGTGCCAGCAGCTTGGTGGGACAGAGTAATTCACCCCTCCACTTT.